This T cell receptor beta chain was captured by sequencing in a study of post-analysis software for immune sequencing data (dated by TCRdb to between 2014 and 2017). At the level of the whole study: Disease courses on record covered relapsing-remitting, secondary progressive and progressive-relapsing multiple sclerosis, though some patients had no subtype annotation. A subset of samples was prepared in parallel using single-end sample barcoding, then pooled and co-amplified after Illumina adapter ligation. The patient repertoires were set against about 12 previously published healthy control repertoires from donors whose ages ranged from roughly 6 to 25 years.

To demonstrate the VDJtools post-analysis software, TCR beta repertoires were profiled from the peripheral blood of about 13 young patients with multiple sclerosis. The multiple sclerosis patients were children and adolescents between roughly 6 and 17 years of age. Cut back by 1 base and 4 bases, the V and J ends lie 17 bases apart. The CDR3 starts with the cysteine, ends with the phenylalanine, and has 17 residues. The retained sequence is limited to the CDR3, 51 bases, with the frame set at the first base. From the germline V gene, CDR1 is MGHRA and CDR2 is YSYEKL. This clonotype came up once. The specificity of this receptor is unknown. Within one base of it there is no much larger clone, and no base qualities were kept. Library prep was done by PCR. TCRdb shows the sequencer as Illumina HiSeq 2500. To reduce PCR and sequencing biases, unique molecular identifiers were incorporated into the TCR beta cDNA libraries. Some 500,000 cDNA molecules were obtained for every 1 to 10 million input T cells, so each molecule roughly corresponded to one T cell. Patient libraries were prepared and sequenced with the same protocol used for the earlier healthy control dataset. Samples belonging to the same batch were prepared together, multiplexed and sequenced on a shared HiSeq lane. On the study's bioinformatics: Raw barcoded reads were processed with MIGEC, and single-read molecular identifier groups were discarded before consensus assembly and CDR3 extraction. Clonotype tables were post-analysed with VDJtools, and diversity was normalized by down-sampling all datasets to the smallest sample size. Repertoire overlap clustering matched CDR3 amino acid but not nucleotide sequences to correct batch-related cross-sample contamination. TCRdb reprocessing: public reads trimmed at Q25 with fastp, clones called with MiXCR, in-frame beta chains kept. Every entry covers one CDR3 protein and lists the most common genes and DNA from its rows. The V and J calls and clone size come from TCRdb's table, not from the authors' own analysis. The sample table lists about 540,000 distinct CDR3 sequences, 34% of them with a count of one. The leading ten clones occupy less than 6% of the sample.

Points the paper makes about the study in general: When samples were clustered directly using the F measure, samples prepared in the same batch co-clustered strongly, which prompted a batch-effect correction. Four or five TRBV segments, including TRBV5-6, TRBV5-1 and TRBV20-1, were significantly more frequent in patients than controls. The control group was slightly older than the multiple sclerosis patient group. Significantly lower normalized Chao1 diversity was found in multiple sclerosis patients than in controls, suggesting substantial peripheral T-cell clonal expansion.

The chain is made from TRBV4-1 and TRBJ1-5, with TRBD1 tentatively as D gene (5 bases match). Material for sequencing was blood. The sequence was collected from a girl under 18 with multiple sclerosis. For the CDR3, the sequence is CASSQGGTDYSNQPQHF. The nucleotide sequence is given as TGCGCCAGCAGCCAAGGAGGGACGGACTATAGTAATCAGCCCCAGCATTTT.